These 6 T cell receptor beta chains were all obtained from the same sample, sequenced in a study of T cell repertoires in ileal Crohn's disease. The repertoire was sequenced with immunoSEQ multiplex PCR; TCRdb's copy has only in-frame clones and lacks some. The sample has approximately 5,100 clones; about 80% are singletons. Time point given: inflamed ileum from the surgical specimen. The sample taken for sequencing was ileal tissue. These receptors all come from an adult with Crohn's disease.

The chain links TRBV29-1 to TRBJ1-1; the D is unclear. Per the germline V gene, CDR1 is SQVTM and CDR2 is ANQGSEA. Trimming removed 6 bases at V and 0 bases at J, with 11 bases between. The CDR3 consists of 13 residues. In DNA form, the CDR3 reads TGCAGCGTGGAACTTAACATGAACACTGAAGCTTTCTTT. As protein: CSVELNMNTEAFF.

This clone was observed a handful of times. The chain carries TRBV30 and TRBJ2-5, with 9 positions matching TRBD2. The V gene end was trimmed by 0 bases and the J gene end by 3 bases; junction bases not matched to a gene: 11. The CDR3 contains 17 residues. CDR1 and CDR2 (germline): GTSNPN, SVGIG (reference sequence). DNA for the CDR3: TGTGCCTGGAGTGTTGTAGCGGGGGCGGTTCGGGAAGAGACCCAGTACTTC. Its translation: CAWSVVAGAVREETQYF.

J is TRBJ1-2 and V is TRBV5-6; maybe TRBD1 (6 bases). Germline V gene data show CDR1 as SGHDT and CDR2 as YYEEEE. The CDR3 length is 17 residues. V lost 1 base and J 1 base, leaving 17 bases between the germline ends. The CDR3, as DNA: TGTGCCAGCAGCTTGAGGGGGGATGCTCGGCGTAACTATGGCTACACCTTC. It is translated as CASSLRGDARRNYGYTF. Drawing the rest from reference TRBV5-6 and TRBJ1-2, the complete variable domain is DAGVTQSPTHLIKTRGQQVTLRCSPKSGHDTVSWYQQALGQGPQFIFQYYEEEERQRGNFPDRFSGHQFPNYSSELNVNALLLGDSALYLCASSLRGDARRNYGYTFGSGTRLTVV.

On this clone: Distinct nucleotide sequences in the sample also encode this CDR3. The chain has TRBV7-9 and TRBJ2-5, with TRBD2 matching over 8 bases. The CDR3 loop spans 17 amino acids. The V gene end was trimmed by 1 base and the J gene end by 4 bases; junction bases not matched to a gene: 11. From germline, CDR1 is SEHNR and CDR2 FQNEAQ (reference sequence). CDR3 nucleotides: TGTGCCAGCAGCTTAGGGGGAGCCCAGCGGGGGTCAGAGACCCAGTACTTC. Encoded protein: CASSLGGAQRGSETQYF.

The rearrangement uses TRBV5-6 and TRBJ1-6, with D tentatively TRBD1 (5 bases). The V and J ends lost 0 bases and 10 bases respectively, with 11 bases between them. Germline loops: CDR1 SGHDT, CDR2 YYEEEE. The CDR3 covers 14 residues. The CDR3 protein is CASSLAGVGSPLHF. CDR3 coding DNA: TGTGCCAGCAGCTTGGCGGGGGTCGGGTCACCCCTCCACTTT.

This chain links TRBV2 with TRBJ2-1; TRBD2 agrees at 10 bases. This CDR3 is built from 14 residues. The V segment lost 8 bases and the J segment 7 bases; nucleotides outside the gene matches: 8. CDR1 and CDR2 from the germline V gene are SNHLY and FYNNEI. CDR3 in DNA: TGTGCCAGCTCGGCCGTTAGCGGGGGGAATGAGCAGTTCTTC. Encoded protein: CASSAVSGGNEQFF.